This passage covers 8 T cell receptor beta chains from one sample sequenced in a study of cytomegalovirus exposure and HLA in healthy donors. Profiled with immunoSEQ multiplex PCR; TCRdb holds only in-frame clones, not every one. This table has about 64,000 clones, around 95% appearing once. Sequencing was performed on PBMCs. The source of these receptors is a young woman in good health and CMV-seropositive.

The V call is TRBV7-9, the J call TRBJ2-2; maybe TRBD2 (5 bases). Trimming pared 8 bases from V and 6 bases from J, leaving 19 bases between. The CDR3 has 15 residues. The germline CDR1 and CDR2 sequences are SEHNR and FQNEAQ (reference sequence). CDR3 in DNA: TGTGCCAGCCAAACTTGGCGGGCGAGGGCCGGGGAGCTGTTTTTT. This encodes CASQTWRARAGELFF. The complete variable domain, with remaining parts taken from reference TRBV7-9 and TRBJ2-2, reads DTGVSQNPRHKITKRGQNVTFRCDPISEHNRLYWYRQTLGQGPEFLTYFQNEAQLEKSRLLSDRFSAERPKGSFSTLEIQRTEQGDSAMYLCASQTWRARAGELFFGEGSRLTVL.

The chain combines TRBV19 with TRBJ2-5, with TRBD2 identical over 7 bases. Germline V gene lookup returns CDR1 LNHDA and CDR2 SQIVND (reference sequence). This CDR3 region has 13 residues. V gave up 3 bases and J gave up 5 bases; unmatched junction bases: 3. The CDR3 sequence: CASSMRGSETQYF. CDR3 sequence (DNA): TGTGCCAGTAGTATGCGCGGGAGCGAGACCCAGTACTTC.

The gene calls are TRBV7-9 and TRBJ2-3; TRBD2 aligns across 12 bases. CDR3 size: 18 residues. Losses at the gene ends were 0 bases for V and 2 bases for J; bases not matched to a gene: 6. Germline V gives CDR1 SEHNR, CDR2 FQNEAQ (reference sequence). CDR3 sequence reads: CASSLAGGLAGITDTQYF. DNA of the CDR3: TGTGCCAGCAGCTTAGCGGGAGGACTAGCGGGGATCACAGATACGCAGTATTTT.

This rearrangement joins TRBV4-3 to TRBJ1-1; D is possibly TRBD1 (5 bases). Germline V lookup: CDR1 LGHNA, CDR2 YSLEER. Trimming left V 4 bases short and J 3 bases short, with 9 bases between. The CDR3 consists of 13 residues. CDR3 nucleotide sequence: TGCGCCAGCAGCCGGGGACTGGACACTGAAGCTTTCTTT. It specifies CASSRGLDTEAFF.

This clone appeared a single time. This chain connects TRBV7-3 to TRBJ2-1; D perhaps matches TRBD2 (5 bases). This CDR3 comprises 13 residues. CDR1 and CDR2 from the germline V gene are SGHTA and FQGTGA. V lost 7 bases and J 6 bases, leaving 13 bases between the germline ends. The CDR3 reads CASMYTGSNEQFF. The CDR3 DNA is TGTGCCAGCATGTATACGGGAAGCAATGAGCAGTTCTTC. The full variable domain, completed using reference TRBV7-3 and TRBJ2-1, is GAGVSQTPSNKVTEKGKYVELRCDPISGHTALYWYRQSLGQGPEFLIYFQGTGAADDSGLPNDRFFAVRPEGSVSTLKIQRTERGDSAVYLCASMYTGSNEQFFGPGTRLTVL.

The CDR3 sequence: CASSRSGTGVNSPLHF. CDR3 in DNA: TGCGCCAGCAGCCGGTCCGGGACAGGGGTTAATTCACCCCTCCACTTT. The chain recombines TRBV5-1 with TRBJ1-6; 10 positions match TRBD1. This CDR3 has 16 amino acids. Germline CDR1 is SGHRS and CDR2 is YFSETQ. Losses at the gene ends were 4 bases for V and 6 bases for J; bases not matched to a gene: 7.

The chain carries TRBV10-3 and TRBJ2-1; perhaps TRBD2 as D (7 bases). The V end lost 6 bases, the J end lost 7 bases, and 16 bases lay between the germline ends. The CDR3 extends over 14 amino acids. Germline V CDR1 and CDR2: ENHRY, SYGVKD. CDR3 region: CAIRLSGGGNEQFF. DNA for the CDR3: TGTGCCATCAGGCTGTCGGGGGGCGGGAATGAGCAGTTCTTC.

The V call is TRBV28, the J call TRBJ2-7, with TRBD1 matching 8 bases. From germline, CDR1 is MDHEN and CDR2 SYDVKM. This CDR3 has 15 residues. J gave up 3 bases and V 5 bases, and 9 bases lay outside the gene matches. This CDR3 reads CASSTTGGAIYEQYF. The CDR3 DNA reads as TGTGCCAGCAGTACTACAGGGGGAGCAATCTACGAGCAGTACTTC.